The present T cell receptor (beta chain) was sequenced within a study of early T cells in non-severe SARS-CoV-2 infection. Whole-study context: The sequenced material was bulk RNA from unsorted whole blood, and its chains were unpaired. Study-wide results and limits: There was a bias toward anti-spike CD8 responses in VDJdb matching, which missed private and CD4 specificities.

Individual cDNA molecules received unique molecular identifiers during library preparation. TCRdb reanalysed the 5' RACE reads using MiXCR and keeps one entry per CDR3 protein. This sample has 30,000 to 40,000 distinct CDR3 sequences, with around 6.8% found just once. This clonotype is medium-sized. Its specificity is unknown. Sequenced here: whole blood, sampled at baseline. This receptor was taken from an adult who was a healthcare worker with PCR-confirmed SARS-CoV-2 infection or an uninfected control (not recorded which).

The DNA for the CDR3 is TGCGCCAGCAGCTTGGCTCCGGGAAGCTCCTACGAGCAGTACGTC. Its translation is CASSLAPGSSYEQYV. This chain links TRBV5-1 with TRBJ2-7, with D perhaps matching TRBD2 (5 bases). The V end was cut by 0 bases, the J end by 0 bases, with 10 bases between. Germline CDR1 and CDR2: SGHRS and YFSETQ. The CDR3 is 15 residues long.